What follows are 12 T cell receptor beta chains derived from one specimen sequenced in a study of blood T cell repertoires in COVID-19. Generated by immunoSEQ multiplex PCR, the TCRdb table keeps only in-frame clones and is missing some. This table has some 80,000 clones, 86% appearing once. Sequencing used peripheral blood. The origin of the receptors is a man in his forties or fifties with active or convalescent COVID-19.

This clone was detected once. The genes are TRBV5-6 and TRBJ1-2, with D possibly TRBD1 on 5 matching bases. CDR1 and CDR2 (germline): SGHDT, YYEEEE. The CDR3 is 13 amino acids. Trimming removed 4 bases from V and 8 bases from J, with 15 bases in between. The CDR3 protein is CASSPRGGAGYTF. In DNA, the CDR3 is TGTGCCAGCAGCCCCCGAGGAGGGGCCGGCTACACCTTC.

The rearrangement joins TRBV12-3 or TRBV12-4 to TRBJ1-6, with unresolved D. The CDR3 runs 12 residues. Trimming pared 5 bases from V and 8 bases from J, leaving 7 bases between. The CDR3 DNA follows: TGTGCCAGCAGTCAGGTTTATTCACCCCTCCACTTT. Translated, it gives CASSQVYSPLHF.

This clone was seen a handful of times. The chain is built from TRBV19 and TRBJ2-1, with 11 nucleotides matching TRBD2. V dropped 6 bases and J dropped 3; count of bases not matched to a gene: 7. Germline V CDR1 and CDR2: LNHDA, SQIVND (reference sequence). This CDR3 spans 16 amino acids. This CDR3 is CASRELAGAVYNEQFF. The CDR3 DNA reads TGTGCCAGTAGGGAACTAGCGGGGGCCGTCTACAATGAGCAGTTCTTC.

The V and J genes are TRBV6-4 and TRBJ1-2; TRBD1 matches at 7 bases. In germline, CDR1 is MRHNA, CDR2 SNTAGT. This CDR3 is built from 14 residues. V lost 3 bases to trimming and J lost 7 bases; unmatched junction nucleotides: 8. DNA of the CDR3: TGTGCCAGCAGTGATCTTCGACAGGGCCCTGGCTACACCTTC. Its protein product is CASSDLRQGPGYTF.

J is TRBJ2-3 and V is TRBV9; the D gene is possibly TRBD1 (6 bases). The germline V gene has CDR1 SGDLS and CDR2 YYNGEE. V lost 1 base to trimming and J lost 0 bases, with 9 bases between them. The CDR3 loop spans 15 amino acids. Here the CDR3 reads CASSVRGQSTDTQYF. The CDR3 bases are TGTGCCAGCAGCGTACGGGGACAAAGCACAGATACGCAGTATTTT.

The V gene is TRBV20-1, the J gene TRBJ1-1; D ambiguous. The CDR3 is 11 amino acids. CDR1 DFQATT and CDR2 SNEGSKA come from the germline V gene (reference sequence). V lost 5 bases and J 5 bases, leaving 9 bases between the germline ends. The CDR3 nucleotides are TGCAGTGCTCGGAGCGAGACTGAAGCTTTCTTT. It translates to CSARSETEAFF.

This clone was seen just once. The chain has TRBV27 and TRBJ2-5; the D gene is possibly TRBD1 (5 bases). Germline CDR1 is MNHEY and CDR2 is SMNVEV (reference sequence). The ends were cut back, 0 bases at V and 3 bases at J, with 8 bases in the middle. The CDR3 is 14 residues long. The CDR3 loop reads CASSLSGVKETQYF. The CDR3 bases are TGTGCCAGCAGTTTATCAGGGGTTAAAGAGACCCAGTACTTC.

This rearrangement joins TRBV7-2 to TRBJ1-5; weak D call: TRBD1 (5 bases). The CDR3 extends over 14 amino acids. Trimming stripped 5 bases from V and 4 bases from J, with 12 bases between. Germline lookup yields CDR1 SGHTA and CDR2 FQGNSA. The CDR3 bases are TGTGCCAGCAGCCTCCTGGGGGGAAATCAGCCCCAGCATTTT. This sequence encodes CASSLLGGNQPQHF. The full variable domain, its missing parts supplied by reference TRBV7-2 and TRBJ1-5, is GAGVSQSPSNKVTEKGKDVELRCDPISGHTALYWYRQSLGQGLEFLIYFQGNSAPDKSGLPSDRFSAERTGGSVSTLTIQRTQQEDSAVYLCASSLLGGNQPQHFGDGTRLSIL.

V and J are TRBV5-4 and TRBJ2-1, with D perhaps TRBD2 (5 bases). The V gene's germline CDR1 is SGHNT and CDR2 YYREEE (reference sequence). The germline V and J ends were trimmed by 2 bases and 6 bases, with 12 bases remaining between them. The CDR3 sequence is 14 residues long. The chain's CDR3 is CASSFETRANEQFF. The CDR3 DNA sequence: TGTGCCAGCAGCTTCGAAACTAGAGCCAATGAGCAGTTCTTC.

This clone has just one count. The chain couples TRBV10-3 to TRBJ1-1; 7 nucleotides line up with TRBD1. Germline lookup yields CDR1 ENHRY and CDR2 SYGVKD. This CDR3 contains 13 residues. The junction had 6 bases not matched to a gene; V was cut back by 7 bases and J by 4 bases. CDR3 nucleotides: TGTGCCATCACCCAGGGGGGATCCACTGAAGCTTTCTTT. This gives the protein CAITQGGSTEAFF.

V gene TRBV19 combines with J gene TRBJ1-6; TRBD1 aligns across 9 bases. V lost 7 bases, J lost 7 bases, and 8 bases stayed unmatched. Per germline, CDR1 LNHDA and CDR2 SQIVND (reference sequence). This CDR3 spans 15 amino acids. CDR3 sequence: CASKTGGNENSPLHF. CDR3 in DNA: TGTGCCAGTAAGACAGGGGGTAATGAGAATTCACCCCTCCACTTT.

CDR3 region: CASSLGTANTEAFF. CDR3 coding DNA: TGCGCCAGCAGCTTGGGTACAGCGAACACTGAAGCTTTCTTT. V gene TRBV5-1 combines with J gene TRBJ1-1; D call uncertain. Germline CDR1 SGHRS, CDR2 YFSETQ. The CDR3 is made up of 14 amino acids. V lost 0 bases, J lost 1 base, and 7 bases lay in between.